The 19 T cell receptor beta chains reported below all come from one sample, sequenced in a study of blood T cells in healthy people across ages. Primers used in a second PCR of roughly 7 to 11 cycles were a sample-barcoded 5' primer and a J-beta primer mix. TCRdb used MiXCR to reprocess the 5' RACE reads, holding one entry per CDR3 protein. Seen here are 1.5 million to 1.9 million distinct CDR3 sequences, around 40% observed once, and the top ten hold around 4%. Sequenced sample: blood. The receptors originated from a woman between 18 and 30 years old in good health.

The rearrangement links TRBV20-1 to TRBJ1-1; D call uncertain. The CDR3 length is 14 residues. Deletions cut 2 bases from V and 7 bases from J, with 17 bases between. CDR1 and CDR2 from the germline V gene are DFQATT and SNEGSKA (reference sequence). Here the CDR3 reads CSARPPPSYYEAFF. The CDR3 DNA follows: TGCAGTGCTAGACCGCCCCCCTCCTACTATGAAGCTTTCTTT.

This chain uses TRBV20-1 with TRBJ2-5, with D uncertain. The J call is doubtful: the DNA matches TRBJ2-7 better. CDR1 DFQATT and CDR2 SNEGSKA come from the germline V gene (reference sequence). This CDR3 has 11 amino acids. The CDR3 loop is CSASQPPEQYF. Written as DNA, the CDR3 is TGCAGTGCTAGTCAGCCACCCGAGCAGTACTTC.

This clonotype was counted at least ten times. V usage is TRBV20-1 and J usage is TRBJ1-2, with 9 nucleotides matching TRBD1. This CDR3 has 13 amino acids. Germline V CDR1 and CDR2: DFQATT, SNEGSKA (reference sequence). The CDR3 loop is CSARGQGNYGYTF. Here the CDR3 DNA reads TGCAGCGCCCGAGGACAGGGGAACTATGGCTACACCTTC.

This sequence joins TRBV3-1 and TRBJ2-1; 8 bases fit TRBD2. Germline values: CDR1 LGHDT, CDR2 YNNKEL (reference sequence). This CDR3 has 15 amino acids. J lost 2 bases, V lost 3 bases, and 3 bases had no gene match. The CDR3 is CASSQVGGAYNEQFF. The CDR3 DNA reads TGTGCCAGCAGCCAGGTCGGGGGGGCCTACAATGAGCAGTTCTTC.

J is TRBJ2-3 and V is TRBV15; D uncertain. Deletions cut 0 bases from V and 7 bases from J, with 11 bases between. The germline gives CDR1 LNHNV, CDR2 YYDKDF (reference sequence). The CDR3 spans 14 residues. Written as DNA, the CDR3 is TGTGCCACCAGCAGAGACCGAGGTATACATACGCAGTATTTT. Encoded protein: CATSRDRGIHTQYF.

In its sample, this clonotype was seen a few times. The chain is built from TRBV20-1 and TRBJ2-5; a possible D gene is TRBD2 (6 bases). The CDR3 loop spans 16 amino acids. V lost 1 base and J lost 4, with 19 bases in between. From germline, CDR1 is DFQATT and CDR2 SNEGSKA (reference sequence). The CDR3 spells CSARVTGEGLIETQYF. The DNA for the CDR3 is TGCAGTGCTAGAGTGACGGGAGAGGGCTTAATAGAGACCCAGTACTTC.

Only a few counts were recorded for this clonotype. The CDR3 DNA reads TGCGCAGGGACAGGGAACACTGAAGCTTTCTTT. Translation: CAGTGNTEAFF. The chain has TRBV29-1 and TRBJ1-1, with 8 bases aligning to TRBD1. CDR1 and CDR2 (germline): SQVTM, ANQGSEA. The CDR3 spans 11 residues.

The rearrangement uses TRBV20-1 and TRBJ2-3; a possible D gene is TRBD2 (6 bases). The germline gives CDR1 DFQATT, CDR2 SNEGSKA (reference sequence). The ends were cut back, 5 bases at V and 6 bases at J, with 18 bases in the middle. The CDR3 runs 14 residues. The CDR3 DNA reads TGCAGTGCTCAACGACGGGCGAGCGGGGATACGCAGTATTTT. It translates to CSAQRRASGDTQYF.

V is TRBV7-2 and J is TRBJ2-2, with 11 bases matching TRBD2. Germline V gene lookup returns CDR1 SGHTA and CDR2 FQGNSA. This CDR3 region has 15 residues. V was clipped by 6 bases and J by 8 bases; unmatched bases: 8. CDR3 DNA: TGTGCCAGCAGACTACTAGCGGGAGCGGTTGGGGAGCTGTTTTTT. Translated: CASRLLAGAVGELFF.

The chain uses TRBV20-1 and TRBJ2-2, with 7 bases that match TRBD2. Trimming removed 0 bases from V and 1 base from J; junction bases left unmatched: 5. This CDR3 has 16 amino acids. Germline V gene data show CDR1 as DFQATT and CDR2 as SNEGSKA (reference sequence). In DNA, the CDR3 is TGCAGTGCTAGAGATCCTCAGCGGGGGAACACCGGGGAGCTGTTTTTT. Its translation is CSARDPQRGNTGELFF.

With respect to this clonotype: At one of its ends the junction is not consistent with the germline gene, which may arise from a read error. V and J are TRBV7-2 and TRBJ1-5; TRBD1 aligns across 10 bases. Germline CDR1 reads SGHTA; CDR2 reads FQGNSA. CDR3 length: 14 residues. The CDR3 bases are TGTGCCAGCAGCTATGACAGGGGGCAACAGCCCCGGCATTTT. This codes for CASSYDRGQQPRHF.

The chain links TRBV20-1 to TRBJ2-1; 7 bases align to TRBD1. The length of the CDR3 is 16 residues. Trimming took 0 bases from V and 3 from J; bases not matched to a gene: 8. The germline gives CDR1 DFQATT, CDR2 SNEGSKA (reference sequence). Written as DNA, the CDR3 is TGCAGTGCTAGAGAACCGGACAGGAAATTCTACAATGAGCAGTTCTTC. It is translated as CSAREPDRKFYNEQFF.

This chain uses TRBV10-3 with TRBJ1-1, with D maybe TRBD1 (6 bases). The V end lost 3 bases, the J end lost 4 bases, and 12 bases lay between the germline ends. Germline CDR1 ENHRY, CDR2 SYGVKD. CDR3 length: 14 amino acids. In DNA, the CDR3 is TGTGCCATCAGTGATAGGGGGATAGTCACTGAAGCTTTCTTT. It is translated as CAISDRGIVTEAFF.

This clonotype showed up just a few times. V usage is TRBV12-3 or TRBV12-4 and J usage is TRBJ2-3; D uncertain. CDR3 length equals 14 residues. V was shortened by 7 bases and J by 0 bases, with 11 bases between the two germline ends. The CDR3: CASNSPSSTDTQYF. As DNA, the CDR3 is TGTGCCAGCAACTCCCCATCTAGCACAGATACGCAGTATTTT.

The CDR3 spells CSARKPSGKLNEQFF. The CDR3 DNA reads TGCAGTGCTAGAAAGCCTAGCGGGAAGCTTAATGAGCAGTTCTTC. V is TRBV20-1 and J is TRBJ2-1, with 9 bases lining up with TRBD2. Germline CDR1 is DFQATT and CDR2 is SNEGSKA (reference sequence). The CDR3 runs 15 residues. The junction had 9 bases not matched to a gene; V was cut back by 2 bases and J by 7 bases.

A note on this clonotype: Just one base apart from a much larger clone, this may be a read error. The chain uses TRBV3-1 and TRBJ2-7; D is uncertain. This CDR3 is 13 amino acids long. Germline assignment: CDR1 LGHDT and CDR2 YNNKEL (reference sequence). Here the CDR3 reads CASSQVIGAEPYF. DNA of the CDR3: TGTGCCAGCAGCCAAGTTATCGGAGCCGAGCCGTACTTC.

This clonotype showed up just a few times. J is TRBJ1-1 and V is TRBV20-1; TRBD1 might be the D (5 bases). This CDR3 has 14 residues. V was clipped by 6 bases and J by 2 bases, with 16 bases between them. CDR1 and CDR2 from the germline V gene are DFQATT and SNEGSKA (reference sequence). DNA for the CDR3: TGCAGTGCCAAGTGGGCAGGGAAAAACACTGAAGCTTTCTTT. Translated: CSAKWAGKNTEAFF.

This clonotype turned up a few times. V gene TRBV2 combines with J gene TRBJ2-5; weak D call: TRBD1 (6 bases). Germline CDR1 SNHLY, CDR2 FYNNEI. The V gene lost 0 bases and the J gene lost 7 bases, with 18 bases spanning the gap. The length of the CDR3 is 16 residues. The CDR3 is CASSEALVAGARTQYF. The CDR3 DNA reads TGTGCCAGCAGTGAAGCGCTGGTGGCAGGGGCACGGACCCAGTACTTC.

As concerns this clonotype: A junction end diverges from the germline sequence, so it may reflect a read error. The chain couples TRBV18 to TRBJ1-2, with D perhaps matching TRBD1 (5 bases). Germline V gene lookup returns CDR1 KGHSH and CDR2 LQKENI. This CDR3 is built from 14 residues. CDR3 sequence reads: CASSPGRDYYSYTF. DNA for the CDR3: TGTGCCAGCTCACCGGGACGGGACTACTATAGCTACACCTTC.